This T cell receptor (beta chain) was observed in a study of blood T cell repertoires in COVID-19. Study at large: Sources were T cells, B-cell-depleted T cells, or PBMCs; the material itself was cDNA or gDNA.

The V gene end was trimmed by 5 bases and the J gene end by 5 bases; junction bases not matched to a gene: 8. CDR1 and CDR2 (germline): SEHNR, FQNEAQ (reference sequence). The CDR3 loop spans 14 amino acids. TCRdb's copy holds only in-frame clones and misses some; the assay was immunoSEQ multiplex PCR. The data contain around 200,000 clones, 87% of them seen just once; the ten biggest clones take up roughly 0.85%. The genes are TRBV7-9 and TRBJ1-1, with 7 bases aligning to TRBD1. Sequenced sample: peripheral blood. The sequence derives from a woman aged 18-35 years who had recovered from COVID-19. The CDR3 sequence: CASSRDRQGTEAFF. CDR3 nucleotide sequence: TGTGCCAGCAGCCGAGACCGACAGGGTACTGAAGCTTTCTTT.